This T cell receptor (beta chain) was identified in a study of T cell repertoires in cytomegalovirus infection. In regard to this clonotype: Its antigen is not known.

Trimming at V came to 5 bases and at J to 2 bases, leaving 4 bases not matched to a gene. This CDR3 is 14 amino acids long. Germline lookup yields CDR1 SEHNR and CDR2 FQNEAQ (reference sequence). The study's findings and limits: Identification of carriers of CMV plus the relevant HLA was performed using cumulative public TCR beta family frequency. CMV-specific TCR beta clonotypes restricted by HLA-C dominated the ex vivo response.

TCRdb passed the reads through MiXCR, listing each CDR3 protein once. The profile covers about 700,000 distinct CDR3 sequences, with around 32% appearing a single time and about 18% taken by the ten largest. The sequence was obtained from a human donor in good health (CMV status not recorded). Some clones in this sample may be carry-over from other donors' samples. Sample: cultured PBMCs, taken from culture after CMV antigen stimulation. The genes are TRBV7-9 and TRBJ2-7; 9 bases fit TRBD2. The CDR3 sequence: CASSQSGRPYEQYF. Written as DNA, the CDR3 is TGTGCCAGCAGCCAAAGCGGGAGGCCCTACGAGCAGTACTTC. Drawing the rest from reference TRBV7-9 and TRBJ2-7, the complete variable domain is DTGVSQNPRHKITKRGQNVTFRCDPISEHNRLYWYRQTLGQGPEFLTYFQNEAQLEKSRLLSDRFSAERPKGSFSTLEIQRTEQGDSAMYLCASSQSGRPYEQYFGPGTRLTVT.